This entry lists 22 T cell receptor beta chains sequenced from one sample in a study of T cell repertoires in cytomegalovirus infection. MiXCR, applied by TCRdb to the reads, yields one record per CDR3 protein. The table lists about 740,000 distinct CDR3 sequences, 35% to 40% of them singletons. The specimen sequenced was PBMCs. The receptor source for this set is a human donor in good health (CMV status not recorded). Some clones in this sample may be carry-over from other donors' samples.

This clonotype was seen more than once but under ten times. This chain joins TRBV2 and TRBJ2-1; TRBD1 might be the D (5 bases). The CDR3 sequence is 13 residues long. Trimming removed 8 bases at V and 0 bases at J, with 8 bases between. CDR1 and CDR2 from the germline V gene are SNHLY and FYNNEI. The CDR3 sequence is CASGHNSYNEQFF. CDR3 nucleotide sequence: TGTGCCAGCGGACACAACTCCTACAATGAGCAGTTCTTC.

DNA of the CDR3: TGTGCCAGCAGCTTCGACAGGTTGCTTACTTTCTTT. It translates to CASSFDRLLTFF. V and J are TRBV5-6 and TRBJ1-1; D may be TRBD1 (6 bases). The CDR3 length is 12 residues. Germline V gives CDR1 SGHDT, CDR2 YYEEEE. V lost 2 bases and J lost 12, with 14 bases in between.

The chain recombines TRBV29-1 with TRBJ2-7; possible D gene TRBD1, 6 bases. Germline V gives CDR1 SQVTM, CDR2 ANQGSEA. This CDR3 is built from 12 residues. Deletions cut 7 bases from V and 4 bases from J, with 14 bases between. The CDR3, as DNA: TGCAGCGCTTCAGGGGATCTTTACGAGCAGTACTTC. Its translation is CSASGDLYEQYF.

This clonotype was seen only a few times. J is TRBJ2-7 and V is TRBV6-5, with 9 bases that match TRBD1. This CDR3 has 14 amino acids. Germline CDR1 and CDR2: MNHEY and SVGAGI. V was pared by 3 bases and J by 6 bases, with 6 bases of the junction left unmatched. This CDR3 is CASSYLEDRGEQYF. The DNA of the CDR3 is TGTGCCAGCAGTTATCTAGAGGACAGGGGCGAGCAGTACTTC.

This clonotype was counted at least ten times. The J gene is TRBJ1-2, the V gene TRBV7-2, with a weak D call TRBD1 (6 bases). The V end lost 1 base, the J end lost 6 bases, and 12 bases lay between the germline ends. CDR3 length: 14 amino acids. The germline V gene encodes CDR1 SGHTA and CDR2 FQGNSA. CDR3 DNA: TGTGCCAGCAGCTTAGTGGGGGGGCCGGATGGCTACACCTTC. Its protein product is CASSLVGGPDGYTF.

This clonotype has more than one count but fewer than ten. The CDR3 here is CASSTGQGEGETQYF. The CDR3 DNA sequence: TGTGCCAGCAGTACCGGTCAGGGTGAAGGGGAGACCCAGTACTTC. V gene TRBV6-6 combines with J gene TRBJ2-5, with D perhaps TRBD1 (5 bases). The CDR3 length is 15 residues. Germline CDR1 reads MNHNY; CDR2 reads SVGAGI (reference sequence). The V gene lost 5 bases and the J gene lost 5 bases, with 18 bases spanning the gap.

This clonotype has just a few counts. The genes are TRBV19 and TRBJ1-4; no clear D gene. Deletions cut 5 bases from V and 8 bases from J, with 6 bases between. This CDR3 region has 11 residues. In germline, CDR1 is LNHDA, CDR2 SQIVND (reference sequence). The CDR3 protein is CASSSSEKLFF. The CDR3 DNA follows: TGTGCCAGTAGTTCTAGCGAAAAACTGTTTTTT.

This clonotype was observed at least ten times. The rearrangement uses TRBV11-2 and TRBJ1-5; unclear D gene. V was cut by 5 bases and J by 6 bases, with 17 bases left in between. CDR3 length: 15 residues. Germline V gene lookup returns CDR1 SGHAT and CDR2 FQNNGV. This CDR3 reads CASSGGRGVGQPQHF. The CDR3 nucleotides read TGTGCCAGCAGCGGAGGGCGGGGAGTGGGTCAGCCCCAGCATTTT.

This clonotype was counted at least ten times. Sequence at one end of the junction differs from germline and may be a read error. The gene calls are TRBV28 and TRBJ2-2; TRBD2 matches 7 bases. CDR1 MDHEN and CDR2 SYDVKM come from the germline V gene. The CDR3 runs to 12 residues. The DNA of the CDR3 is TGCGCTAGCGGAGGGAACACCGGGGAGCTGTTTTTT. It encodes CASGGNTGELFF.

The table lists this clonotype with a few counts. The rearrangement links TRBV28 to TRBJ2-1, with D unclear. Germline CDR1 and CDR2: MDHEN and SYDVKM. Deletions cut 8 bases from V and 6 bases from J, with 14 bases between. The CDR3 has 13 amino acids. The CDR3 loop reads CASSLNSVNEQFF. The CDR3 coding sequence is TGTGCCAGCTCTCTGAACTCCGTCAATGAGCAGTTCTTC.

The chain employs TRBV27 and TRBJ1-5; TRBD1 might be the D (6 bases). CDR1 is MNHEY and CDR2 is SMNVEV in the germline V gene (reference sequence). Between the trimmed V and J ends, which lost 5 bases and 3 bases, there was a span of 20 bases. The CDR3 is made up of 17 amino acids. CDR3 protein: CASSPRMRGANNQPQHF. CDR3 in DNA: TGTGCCAGCAGTCCCAGGATGAGGGGGGCAAACAATCAGCCCCAGCATTTT.

This clonotype was detected once. The CDR3, as DNA: TGTGCCAGCAGCTTATTGGCGGGAAAAACCGGGGAGCTGTTTTTT. The encoded protein is CASSLLAGKTGELFF. The gene calls are TRBV11-2 and TRBJ2-2; TRBD2 is a possible D gene (6 bases). Looked up from germline, CDR1 is SGHAT and CDR2 is FQNNGV. The CDR3 totals 15 residues. V was shortened by 2 bases and J by 5 bases, with 12 bases between the two germline ends. Drawing the rest from reference TRBV11-2 and TRBJ2-2, the complete variable domain is EAGVAQSPRYKIIEKRQSVAFWCNPISGHATLYWYQQILGQGPKLLIQFQNNGVVDDSQLPKDRFSAERLKGVDSTLKIQPAKLEDSAVYLCASSLLAGKTGELFFGEGSRLTVL.

This clonotype was observed many times. The V and J genes are TRBV19 and TRBJ1-1; D is uncertain. Germline lookup yields CDR1 LNHDA and CDR2 SQIVND (reference sequence). The CDR3 runs to 14 residues. Trimming stripped 7 bases from V and 0 bases from J, with 12 bases between. CDR3 bases: TGTGCCAGTACGACTACGAGGTTGAACACTGAAGCTTTCTTT. It encodes CASTTTRLNTEAFF.

With respect to this clonotype: Here the CDR3 omits its conserved ending phenylalanine or tryptophan, so a read error is the likely source. The DNA is left out, because the CDR3 cannot be placed on it with certainty; the CDR3 is given as TCRdb lists it. The CDR3 loop is CASSSPFQDANL. The gene calls are TRBV28 and TRBJ1-1. From germline, CDR1 is MDHEN and CDR2 SYDVKM. The CDR3 length is 12 residues, termini included.

The rearrangement joins TRBV6-2 or TRBV6-3 to TRBJ1-5; 8 nucleotides agree with TRBD1. The length of the CDR3 is 16 residues. Unmatched junction bases numbered 7, after V lost 5 bases and J lost 1 base. CDR1 is MNHEY, CDR2 SVGEGT, per germline. The CDR3 reads CASSPLTGVSNQPQHF. In nucleotides, the CDR3 is TGTGCCAGCAGTCCTCTGACAGGGGTGAGCAATCAGCCCCAGCATTTT.

This chain connects TRBV7-9 to TRBJ1-2, with D hard to call. Germline V gene sequence: CDR1 SEHNR, CDR2 FQNEAQ (reference sequence). The CDR3 runs to 14 residues. Trimming stripped 1 base from V and 4 bases from J, with 10 bases between. The chain's CDR3 is CASSLVHESYGYTF. The CDR3 nucleotides are TGTGCCAGCAGCTTAGTCCACGAGTCCTATGGCTACACCTTC.

The chain combines TRBV29-1 with TRBJ2-5; 7 bases are shared with TRBD1. Germline CDR1 reads SQVTM; CDR2 reads ANQGSEA. The length of the CDR3 is 16 residues. The ends lost 0 bases at V and 2 bases at J; junction bases unmatched: 9. CDR3 in DNA: TGCAGCGTTGAAGATGCTCTACCGGGACAGCAAGAGACCCAGTACTTC. Translating it yields CSVEDALPGQQETQYF.

The V gene is TRBV24-1, the J gene TRBJ2-3; the D is unclear. V gave up 3 bases and J gave up 8 bases, with 20 bases separating them. The CDR3 is made up of 16 amino acids. Germline V gives CDR1 KGHDR, CDR2 SFDVKD. This CDR3 is CATSDPSYSPFPTQYF. The CDR3 DNA is TGTGCCACCAGTGATCCGTCTTACAGCCCTTTTCCTACGCAGTATTTT.

This rearrangement joins TRBV19 to TRBJ1-5, with 7 bases fitting TRBD1. Germline values: CDR1 LNHDA, CDR2 SQIVND (reference sequence). CDR3 length: 14 amino acids. Trimming took 7 bases from V and 2 from J; bases not matched to a gene: 5. The chain's CDR3 is CASNHRGGNQPQHF. CDR3 DNA: TGTGCCAGTAACCACAGGGGTGGCAATCAGCCCCAGCATTTT.

The chain couples TRBV7-2 to TRBJ2-5, with D possibly TRBD1 on 5 matching bases. Germline V gene data show CDR1 as SGHTA and CDR2 as FQGNSA. The CDR3 extends over 14 amino acids. Trimming took off 4 bases at V and 2 bases at J, with 11 bases between the two ends. DNA of the CDR3: TGTGCCAGCAGCTATCGACAGCCTCAAGAGACCCAGTACTTC. Translating gives CASSYRQPQETQYF. The full variable domain, with the rest looked up from reference TRBV7-2 and TRBJ2-5, is GAGVSQSPSNKVTEKGKDVELRCDPISGHTALYWYRQSLGQGLEFLIYFQGNSAPDKSGLPSDRFSAERTGGSVSTLTIQRTQQEDSAVYLCASSYRQPQETQYFGPGTRLLVL.

Concerning this clonotype itself: A much larger clone differs from this one at a single base, so this may be a read error. The missing conserved phenylalanine or tryptophan at the end of this CDR3 makes a read error likely. V usage is TRBV7-2 and J usage is TRBJ1-2; a possible D gene is TRBD1 (5 bases). The CDR3 contains 13 residues. V gave up 5 bases and J gave up 8 bases, with 15 bases separating them. Germline CDR1 SGHTA, CDR2 FQGNSA. The CDR3 DNA follows: TGTGCCAGCAGCCTCCCGGGACGGTTAGGCTACACCTTA. This encodes CASSLPGRLGYTL.

The J gene is TRBJ1-4, the V gene TRBV6-6; the D gene is possibly TRBD1 (6 bases). The CDR3 runs 13 residues. V lost 4 bases to trimming and J lost 8 bases, with 11 bases between them. Germline V gene sequence: CDR1 MNHNY, CDR2 SVGAGI (reference sequence). CDR3 DNA sequence: TGTGCCAGCAGTTCAAACAGGGACGAAAAACTGTTTTTT. Protein product: CASSSNRDEKLFF.